This TCR beta chain was captured in a study of CD8+ T cells in alopecia areata. Germline V lookup: CDR1 MGHDK, CDR2 SYGVNS. CDR3 size: 16 residues. Losses at the gene ends were 6 bases for V and 3 bases for J; bases not matched to a gene: 11. The study, taken as a whole, reports: Normal skin's resident alphabeta T cells are sequenced alongside lesional scalp T cells.

As for this clone: The antigen is undetermined.

In each case, RNA was isolated and then reverse transcribed into cDNA as the sequencing template. Generated by immunoSEQ multiplex PCR, the TCRdb table keeps only in-frame clones and is missing some. The data contain 150,000 or so clones, 50% to 60% of them singletons. The chain couples TRBV25-1 to TRBJ2-5, with TRBD1 identical over 9 bases. The clonotype comes from a human donor in good health. Sequenced input: CD4+ T cells sorted from blood. CDR3 region: CASRGSRRTGEETQYF. CDR3 bases: TGTGCCAGCAGAGGCTCACGTAGGACAGGGGAAGAGACCCAGTACTTC. The variable domain in full, with the rest retrieved from reference TRBV25-1 and TRBJ2-5, is EADIYQTPRYLVIGTGKKITLECSQTMGHDKMYWYQQDPGMELHLIHYSYGVNSTEKGDLSSESTVSRIRTEHFPLTLESARPSHTSQYLCASRGSRRTGEETQYFGPGTRLLVL.